This TCR beta chain was captured in a study of OX40 agonist ivuxolimab in advanced cancers. Study-wide results and caveats: Expanded clones were, on average, more numerous among CD8+ T cells than CD4+.

This table comes from immunoSEQ multiplex PCR, and its TCRdb copy is limited to in-frame clones, with some not included. This table holds 75,000 to 100,000 clones, 84% found once. This clone was counted a few times. Antigen: not known. Enrollment shut out patients with autoimmune disease history or systemic immunosuppression. Sampling of blood occurred at baseline, cycle 4 day 1, and cycle 7 day 1. The CDR3 is 14 amino acids. Trimming took off 3 bases at V and 4 bases at J, with 12 bases between the two ends. From germline, CDR1 is LNHDA and CDR2 SQIVND (reference sequence). The chain has TRBV19 and TRBJ1-2, with D perhaps TRBD1 (6 bases). The source material was CD4+ or CD8+ T cells sorted from blood, sampled in a trial of the OX40 agonist ivuxolimab. The TCR comes from an adult with an advanced solid tumor such as melanoma, head and neck, liver or kidney cancer. Written as DNA, the CDR3 is TGTGCCAGTAGTATGGGGGGGGCGTTCTATGGCTACACCTTC. Its translation: CASSMGGAFYGYTF.